Listed here is a single T cell receptor (beta chain). Its antigen is still unknown. This sample was included in a study of cytomegalovirus exposure and HLA in healthy donors. Amplification used 60 Vbeta primers and 13 Jbeta primers. Sequencing was performed with immunoSEQ multiplex PCR; in TCRdb, only in-frame clones are kept and a portion is missing. The data show roughly 100,000 clones, with less than 85% seen just once and roughly 5.4% held by the top ten. Study results and limitations: A missense DCLRE1C variant was associated with V- and J-gene trimming of TCR beta chains in a later analysis, and an independent cohort replicated the association.

Sequenced input: PBMCs. The receptor was derived from a woman aged 18-35 years in good health and CMV-seropositive.

CDR3 DNA: TGTGCCAGCAGCGCCGGACTCAACCCTGGCAATGAGCAGTTCTTC. This translates into CASSAGLNPGNEQFF. V gene TRBV5-4 combines with J gene TRBJ2-1; D possibly corresponds to TRBD2 (5 bases). The CDR3 totals 15 residues. V lost 4 bases and J 6 bases, leaving 17 bases between the germline ends. In germline, CDR1 is SGHNT, CDR2 YYREEE (reference sequence).